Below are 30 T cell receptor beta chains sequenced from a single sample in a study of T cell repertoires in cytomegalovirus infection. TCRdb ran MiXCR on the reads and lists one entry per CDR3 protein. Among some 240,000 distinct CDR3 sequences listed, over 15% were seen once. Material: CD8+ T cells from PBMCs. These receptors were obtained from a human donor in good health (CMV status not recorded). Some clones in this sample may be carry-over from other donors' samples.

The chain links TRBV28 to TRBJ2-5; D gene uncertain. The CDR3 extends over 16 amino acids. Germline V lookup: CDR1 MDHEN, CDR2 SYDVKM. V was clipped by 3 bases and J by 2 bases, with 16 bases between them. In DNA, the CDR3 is TGTGCCAGCAGTTTTCCCGCCCAATCGGATCAAGAGACCCAGTACTTC. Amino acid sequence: CASSFPAQSDQETQYF.

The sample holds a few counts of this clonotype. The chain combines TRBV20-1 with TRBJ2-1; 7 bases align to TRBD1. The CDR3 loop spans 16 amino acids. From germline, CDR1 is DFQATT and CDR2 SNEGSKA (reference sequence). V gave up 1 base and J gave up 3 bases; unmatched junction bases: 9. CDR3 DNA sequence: TGCAGTGCTAGAGCCAGTTGGGACAGCTACTACAATGAGCAGTTCTTC. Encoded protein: CSARASWDSYYNEQFF.

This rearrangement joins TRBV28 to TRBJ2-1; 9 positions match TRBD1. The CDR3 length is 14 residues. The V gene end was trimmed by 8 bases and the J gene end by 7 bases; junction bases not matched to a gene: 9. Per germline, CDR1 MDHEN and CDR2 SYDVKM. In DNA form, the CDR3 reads TGTGCCAGCCTGGACAGGGGAATAATAAATGAGCAGTTCTTC. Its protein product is CASLDRGIINEQFF. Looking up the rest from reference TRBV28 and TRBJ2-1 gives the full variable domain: DVKVTQSSRYLVKRTGEKVFLECVQDMDHENMFWYRQDPGLGLRLIYFSYDVKMKEKGDIPEGYSVSREKKERFSLILESASTNQTSMYLCASLDRGIINEQFFGPGTRLTVL.

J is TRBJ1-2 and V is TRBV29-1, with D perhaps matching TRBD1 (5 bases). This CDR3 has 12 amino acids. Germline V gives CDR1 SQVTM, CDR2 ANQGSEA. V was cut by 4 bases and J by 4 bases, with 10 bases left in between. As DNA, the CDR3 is TGCAGCGTTGTTGGCAGGGTCTATGGCTACACCTTC. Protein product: CSVVGRVYGYTF.

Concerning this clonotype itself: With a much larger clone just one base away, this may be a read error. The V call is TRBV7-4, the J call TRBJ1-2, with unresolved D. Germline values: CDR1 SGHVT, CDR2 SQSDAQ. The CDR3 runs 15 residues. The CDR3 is CASSSEGWANYSYTF. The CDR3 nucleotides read TGTGCCAGCAGCTCTGAAGGGTGGGCCAACTATAGCTACACCTTC.

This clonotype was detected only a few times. CDR3 in DNA: TGTGCCAGCAGCGAAACCAGGACAGGGGGCGCTGGGTATGGCTACACCTTC. It encodes CASSETRTGGAGYGYTF. The chain carries TRBV6-2 or TRBV6-3 and TRBJ1-2; 11 positions match TRBD1. Trimming at V came to 6 bases and at J to 5 bases, leaving 14 bases not matched to a gene. CDR1 MNHEY and CDR2 SVGEGT come from the germline V gene. This CDR3 contains 17 residues.

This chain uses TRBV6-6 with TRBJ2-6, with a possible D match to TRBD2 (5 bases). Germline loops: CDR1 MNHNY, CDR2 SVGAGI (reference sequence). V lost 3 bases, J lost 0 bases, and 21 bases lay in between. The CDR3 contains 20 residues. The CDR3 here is CASSYGATHGLPSGANVLTF. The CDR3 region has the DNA TGTGCCAGCAGTTATGGCGCTACTCACGGACTCCCCTCTGGGGCCAACGTCCTGACTTTC.

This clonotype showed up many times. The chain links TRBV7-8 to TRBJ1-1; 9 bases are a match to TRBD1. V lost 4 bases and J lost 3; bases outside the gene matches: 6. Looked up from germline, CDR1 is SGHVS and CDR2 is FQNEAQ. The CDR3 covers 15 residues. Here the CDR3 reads CASSSLQGADTEAFF. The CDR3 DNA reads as TGTGCCAGCAGCTCACTACAGGGGGCGGACACTGAAGCTTTCTTT.

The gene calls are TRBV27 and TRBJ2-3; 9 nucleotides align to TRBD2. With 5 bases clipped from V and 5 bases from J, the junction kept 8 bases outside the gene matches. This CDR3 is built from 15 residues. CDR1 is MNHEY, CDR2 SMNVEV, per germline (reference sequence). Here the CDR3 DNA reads TGTGCCAGCAGTCGCGGGGGGGCAGCGAGAGATACGCAGTATTTT. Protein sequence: CASSRGGAARDTQYF.

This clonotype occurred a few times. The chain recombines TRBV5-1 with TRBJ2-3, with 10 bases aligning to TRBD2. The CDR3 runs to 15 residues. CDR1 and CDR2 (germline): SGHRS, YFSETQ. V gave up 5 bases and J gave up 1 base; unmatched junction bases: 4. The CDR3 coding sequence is TGCGCCAGCAGGTCCCTAGCGGGGGGCACAGATACGCAGTATTTT. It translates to CASRSLAGGTDTQYF.

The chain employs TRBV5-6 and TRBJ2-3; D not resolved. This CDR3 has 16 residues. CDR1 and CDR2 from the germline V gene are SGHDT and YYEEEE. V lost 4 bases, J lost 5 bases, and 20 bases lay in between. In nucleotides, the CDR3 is TGTGCCAGCAGCCCCCCCTCACTGGGGTTGGAAGATACGCAGTATTTT. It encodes CASSPPSLGLEDTQYF.

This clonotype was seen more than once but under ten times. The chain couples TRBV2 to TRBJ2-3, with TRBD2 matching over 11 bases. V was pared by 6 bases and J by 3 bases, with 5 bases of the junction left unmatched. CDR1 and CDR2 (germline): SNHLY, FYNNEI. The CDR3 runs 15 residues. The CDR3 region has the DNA TGTGCCAGCAGAAGATCTAGCGGGGGGACAGATACGCAGTATTTT. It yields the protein CASRRSSGGTDTQYF.

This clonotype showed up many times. CDR3 protein: CASSVTGTGTRIYTF. In DNA, the CDR3 is TGTGCCAGCAGCGTTACAGGTACGGGTACGCGTATCTACACCTTC. The rearrangement joins TRBV5-4 to TRBJ1-2, with D tentatively TRBD1 (5 bases). Trimming cost V 4 bases and J 10 bases, with 23 bases left between them. Germline CDR1 SGHNT, CDR2 YYREEE (reference sequence). This CDR3 contains 15 residues.

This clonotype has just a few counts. The CDR3 is CATLDGGNQPQHF. CDR3 DNA sequence: TGTGCCACCCTGGACGGGGGCAATCAGCCCCAGCATTTT. The rearrangement uses TRBV19 and TRBJ1-5; the D is unclear. The CDR3 is 13 residues long. The V end was cut by 10 bases, the J end by 2 bases, with 12 bases between. CDR1 is LNHDA, CDR2 SQIVND, per germline (reference sequence). The full variable domain, its missing parts supplied by reference TRBV19 and TRBJ1-5, is DGGITQSPKYLFRKEGQNVTLSCEQNLNHDAMYWYRQDPGQGLRLIYYSQIVNDFQKGDIAEGYSVSREKKESFPLTVTSAQKNPTAFYLCATLDGGNQPQHFGDGTRLSIL.

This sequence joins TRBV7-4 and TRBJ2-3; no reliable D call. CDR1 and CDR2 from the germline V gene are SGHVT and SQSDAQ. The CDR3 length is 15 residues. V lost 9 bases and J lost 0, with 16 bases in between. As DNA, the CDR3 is TGTGCCAGTAGATCTCCCCGGTCTAGCACAGATACGCAGTATTTT. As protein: CASRSPRSSTDTQYF. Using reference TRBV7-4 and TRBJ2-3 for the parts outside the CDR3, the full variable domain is GAGVSQSPRYKVAKRGRDVALRCDSISGHVTLYWYRQTLGQGSEVLTYSQSDAQRDKSGRPSGRFSAERPERSVSTLKIQRTEQGDSAVYLCASRSPRSSTDTQYFGPGTRLTVL.

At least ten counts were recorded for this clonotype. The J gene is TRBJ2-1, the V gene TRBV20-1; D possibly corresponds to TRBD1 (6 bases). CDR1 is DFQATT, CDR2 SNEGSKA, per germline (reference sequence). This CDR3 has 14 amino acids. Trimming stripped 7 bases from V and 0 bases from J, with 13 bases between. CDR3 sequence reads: CSGGGVNSYNEQFF. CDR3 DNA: TGCAGTGGTGGGGGCGTGAACTCCTACAATGAGCAGTTCTTC.

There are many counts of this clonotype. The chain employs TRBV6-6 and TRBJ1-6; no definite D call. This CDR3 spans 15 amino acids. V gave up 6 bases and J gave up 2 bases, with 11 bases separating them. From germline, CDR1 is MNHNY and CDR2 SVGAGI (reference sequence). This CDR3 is CASRKLDTYNSPLHF. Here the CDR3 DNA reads TGTGCCAGCAGGAAACTTGATACCTATAATTCACCCCTCCACTTT.

CDR3 in amino acids: CASSSIGRVISDTQYF. The CDR3 nucleotides read TGTGCCAGCAGCTCTATCGGGCGGGTTATCTCAGATACGCAGTATTTT. The chain employs TRBV12-3 or TRBV12-4 and TRBJ2-3; D is possibly TRBD2 (5 bases). This CDR3 is 16 amino acids long. Deletions cut 6 bases from V and 4 bases from J, with 20 bases between.

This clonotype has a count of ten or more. The CDR3 reads CSVRAGELFF. In nucleotides, the CDR3 is TGCAGCGTAAGAGCCGGGGAGCTGTTTTTT. V gene TRBV29-1 combines with J gene TRBJ2-2; D call uncertain. The CDR3 runs to 10 residues. The germline CDR1 and CDR2 sequences are SQVTM and ANQGSEA. Trimming took 6 bases from V and 6 from J, leaving 5 bases between them.

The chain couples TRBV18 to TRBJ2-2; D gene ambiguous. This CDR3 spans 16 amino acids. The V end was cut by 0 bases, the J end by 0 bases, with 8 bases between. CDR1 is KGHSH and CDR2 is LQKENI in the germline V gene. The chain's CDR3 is CASSPPGSPNTGELFF. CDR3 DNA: TGTGCCAGCTCACCACCGGGCAGCCCGAACACCGGGGAGCTGTTTTTT. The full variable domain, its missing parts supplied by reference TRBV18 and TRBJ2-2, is NAGVMQNPRHLVRRRGQEARLRCSPMKGHSHVYWYRQLPEEGLKFMVYLQKENIIDESGMPKERFSAEFPKEGPSILRIQQVVRGDSAAYFCASSPPGSPNTGELFFGEGSRLTVL.

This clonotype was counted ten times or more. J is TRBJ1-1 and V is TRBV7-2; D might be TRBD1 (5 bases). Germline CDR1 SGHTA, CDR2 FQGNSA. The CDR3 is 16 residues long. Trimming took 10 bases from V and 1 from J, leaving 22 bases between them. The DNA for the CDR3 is TGTGCCACCTCCCCGGAGGAGGGCAGGGCGAACACTGAAGCTTTCTTT. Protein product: CATSPEEGRANTEAFF.

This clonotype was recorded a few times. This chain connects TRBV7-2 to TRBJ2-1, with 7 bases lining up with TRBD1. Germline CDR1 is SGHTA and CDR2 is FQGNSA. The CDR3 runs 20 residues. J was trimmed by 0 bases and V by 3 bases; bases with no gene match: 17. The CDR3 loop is CASSFSPGGFSASSYNEQFF. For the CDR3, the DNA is TGTGCCAGCAGCTTCAGCCCAGGGGGATTTTCAGCTAGCTCCTACAATGAGCAGTTCTTC. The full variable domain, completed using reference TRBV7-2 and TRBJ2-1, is GAGVSQSPSNKVTEKGKDVELRCDPISGHTALYWYRQSLGQGLEFLIYFQGNSAPDKSGLPSDRFSAERTGGSVSTLTIQRTQQEDSAVYLCASSFSPGGFSASSYNEQFFGPGTRLTVL.

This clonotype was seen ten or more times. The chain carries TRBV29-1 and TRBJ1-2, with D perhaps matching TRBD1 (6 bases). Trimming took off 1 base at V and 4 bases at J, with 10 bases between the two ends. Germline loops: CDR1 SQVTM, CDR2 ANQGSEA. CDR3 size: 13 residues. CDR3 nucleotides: TGCAGCGTTGAAGGACAGGTTGGCTATGGCTACACCTTC. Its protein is CSVEGQVGYGYTF. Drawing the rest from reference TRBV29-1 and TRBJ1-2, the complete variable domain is SAVISQKPSRDICQRGTSLTIQCQVDSQVTMMFWYRQQPGQSLTLIATANQGSEATYESGFVIDKFPISRPNLTFSTLTVSNMSPEDSSIYLCSVEGQVGYGYTFGSGTRLTVV.

For the CDR3, the DNA is TGCAGTGCTAGCCCGGACCCATGGAAAATATATGGCTACACCTTC. This translates into CSASPDPWKIYGYTF. The V gene is TRBV20-1, the J gene TRBJ1-2, with D uncertain. V lost 3 bases, J lost 5 bases, and 19 bases lay in between. The CDR3 runs to 15 residues. The V gene's germline CDR1 is DFQATT and CDR2 SNEGSKA (reference sequence).

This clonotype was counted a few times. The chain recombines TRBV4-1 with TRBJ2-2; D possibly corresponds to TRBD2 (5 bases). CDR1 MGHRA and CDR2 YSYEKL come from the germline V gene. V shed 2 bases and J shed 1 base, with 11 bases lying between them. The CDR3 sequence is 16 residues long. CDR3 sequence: CASSQRSGMNTGELFF. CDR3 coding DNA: TGCGCCAGCAGCCAACGCTCCGGGATGAACACCGGGGAGCTGTTTTTT.

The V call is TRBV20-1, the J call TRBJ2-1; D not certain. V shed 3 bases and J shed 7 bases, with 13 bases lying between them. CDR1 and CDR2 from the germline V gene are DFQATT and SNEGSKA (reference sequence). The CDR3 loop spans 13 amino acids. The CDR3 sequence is CSARWALGNEQFF. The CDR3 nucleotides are TGCAGTGCTAGGTGGGCTCTGGGGAATGAGCAGTTCTTC.

The CDR3 spells CASSINIRVIEDGYTF. In DNA form, the CDR3 reads TGTGCCAGCAGTATAAACATACGGGTTATCGAGGATGGCTACACCTTC. The rearrangement links TRBV6-6 to TRBJ1-2; D remains ambiguous. The CDR3 consists of 16 residues. Trimming removed 5 bases at V and 6 bases at J, with 22 bases between. Germline CDR1 and CDR2: MNHNY and SVGAGI (reference sequence).

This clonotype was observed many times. This CDR3 reads CASSAPTTSAGVLPYTNTGELFF. The CDR3 region has the DNA TGTGCCAGTAGTGCGCCGACGACCTCAGCGGGGGTCCTACCGTACACGAACACCGGGGAGCTGTTTTTT. The chain combines TRBV19 with TRBJ2-2; TRBD2 matches at 8 bases. V lost 5 bases to trimming and J lost 0 bases; unmatched junction nucleotides: 26. Germline V gives CDR1 LNHDA, CDR2 SQIVND (reference sequence). This CDR3 comprises 23 residues.

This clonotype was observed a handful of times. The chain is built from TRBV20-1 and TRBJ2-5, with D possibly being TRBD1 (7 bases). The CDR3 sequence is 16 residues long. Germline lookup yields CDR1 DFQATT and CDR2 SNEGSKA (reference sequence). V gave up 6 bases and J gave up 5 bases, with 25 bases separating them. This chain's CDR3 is CSARGAQDRTVETQYF. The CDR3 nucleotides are TGCAGTGCCAGGGGGGCGCAGGATCGTACGGTTGAGACCCAGTACTTC.

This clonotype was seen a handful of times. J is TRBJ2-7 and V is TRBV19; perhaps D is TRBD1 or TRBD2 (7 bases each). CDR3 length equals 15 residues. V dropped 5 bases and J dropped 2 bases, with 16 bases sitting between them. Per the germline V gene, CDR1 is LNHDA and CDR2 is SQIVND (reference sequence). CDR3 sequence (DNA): TGTGCCAGTAGTCCAGCGGGACAGTCCCCCTACGAGCAGTACTTC. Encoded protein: CASSPAGQSPYEQYF.